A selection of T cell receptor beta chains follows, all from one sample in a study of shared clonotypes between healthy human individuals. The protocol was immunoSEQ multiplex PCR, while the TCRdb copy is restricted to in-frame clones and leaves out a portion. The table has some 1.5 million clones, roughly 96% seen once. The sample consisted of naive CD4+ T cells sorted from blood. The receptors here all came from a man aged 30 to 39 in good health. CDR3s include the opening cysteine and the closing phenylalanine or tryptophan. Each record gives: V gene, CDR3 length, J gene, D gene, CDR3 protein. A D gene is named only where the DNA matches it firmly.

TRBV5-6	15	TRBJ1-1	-	CASSSRQPWGPEAFF
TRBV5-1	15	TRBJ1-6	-	CASSLEGFGNSPLHF
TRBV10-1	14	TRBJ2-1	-	CASSPGDQYNEQFF
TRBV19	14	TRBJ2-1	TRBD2	CASSTGTRLNEQFF
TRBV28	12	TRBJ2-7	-	CVVTGARYEQYF
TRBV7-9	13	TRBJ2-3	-	CASSLSGTDTQYF
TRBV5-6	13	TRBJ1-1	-	CASSLAGPTKAFF
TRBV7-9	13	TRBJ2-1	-	CASSSISVRQQFF
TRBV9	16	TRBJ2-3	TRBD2	CASSVGLAGAEDTQYF
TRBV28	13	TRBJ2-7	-	CASSRGILYEQYF
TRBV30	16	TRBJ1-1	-	CAWTSTTGGQSTEAFF
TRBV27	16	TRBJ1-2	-	CASSFSSDRLFYGYTF
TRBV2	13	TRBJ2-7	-	CASSGLMGDEQYF
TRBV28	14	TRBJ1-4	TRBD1	CASSRTGGYEKLFF
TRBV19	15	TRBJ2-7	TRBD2	CASSPRRSGSYEQYF
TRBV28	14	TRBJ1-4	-	CASSSGTPNEKLFF
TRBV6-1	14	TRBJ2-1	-	CASSGNARYNEQFF
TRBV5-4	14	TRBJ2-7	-	CASSLEGSTYEQYF
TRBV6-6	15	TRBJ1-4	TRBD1	CASSYRTGGGEKLFF
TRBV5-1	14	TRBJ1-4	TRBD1	CASRRTGEGEKLFF
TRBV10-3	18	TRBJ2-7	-	CAISDTQGGRTPTAEQYF
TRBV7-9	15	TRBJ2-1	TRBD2	CASSHSSGRAHEQFF
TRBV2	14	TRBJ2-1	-	CASSQHLRGTEQFF
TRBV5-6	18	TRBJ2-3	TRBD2	CASSRIAKGLAMRDTQYF
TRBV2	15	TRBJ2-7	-	CASSERGGVYEEQYF
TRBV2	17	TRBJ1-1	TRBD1	CASSEIDRGKSNTEAFF
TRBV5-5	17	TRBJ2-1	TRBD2	CASSFWVGRAGNNEQFF
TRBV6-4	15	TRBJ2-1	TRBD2	CAIGTSWSSYNEQFF
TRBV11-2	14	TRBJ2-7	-	CASSLRNREYEQYF
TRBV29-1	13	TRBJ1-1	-	CSVASSADGEAFF
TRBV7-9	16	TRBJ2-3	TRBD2	CASSLTAGDLPDTQYF
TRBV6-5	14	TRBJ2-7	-	CASTLTSSSYEQYF
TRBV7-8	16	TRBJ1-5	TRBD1	CASSATGGENNQPQHF
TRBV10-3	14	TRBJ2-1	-	CAIALWDSYNEQFF
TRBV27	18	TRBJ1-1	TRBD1	CASSFLRQGNRLNTEAFF
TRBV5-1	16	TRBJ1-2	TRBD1	CASSFGRDRTIYGYTF
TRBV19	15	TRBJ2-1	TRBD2	CASSGTSGTYNEQFF
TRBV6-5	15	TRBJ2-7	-	CASSYRDTLSYEQYF
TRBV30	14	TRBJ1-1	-	CALQLTGISTEAFF
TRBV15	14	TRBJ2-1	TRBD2	CATGGREGLPEQFF